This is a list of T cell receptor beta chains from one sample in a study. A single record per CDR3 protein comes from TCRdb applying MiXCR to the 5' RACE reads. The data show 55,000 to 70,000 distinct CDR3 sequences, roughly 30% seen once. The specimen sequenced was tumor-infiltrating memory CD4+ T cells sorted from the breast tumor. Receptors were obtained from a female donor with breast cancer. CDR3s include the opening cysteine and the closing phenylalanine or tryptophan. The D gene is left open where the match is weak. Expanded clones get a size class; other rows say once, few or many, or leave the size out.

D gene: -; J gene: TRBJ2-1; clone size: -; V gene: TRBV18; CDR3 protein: CASSPTQVNEQFF; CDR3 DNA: TGTGCCAGCTCACCAACACAGGTCAATGAGCAGTTCTTC
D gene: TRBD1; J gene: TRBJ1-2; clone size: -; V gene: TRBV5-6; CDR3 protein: CASSLPPGTAYGYTF; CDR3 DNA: TGTGCCAGCAGCTTACCGCCAGGGACAGCCTATGGCTACACCTTC
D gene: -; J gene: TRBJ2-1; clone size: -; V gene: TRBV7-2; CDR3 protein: CASSNGGGSYNEQFF; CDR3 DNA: TGTGCCAGCAGTAACGGGGGCGGTTCCTACAATGAGCAGTTCTTC
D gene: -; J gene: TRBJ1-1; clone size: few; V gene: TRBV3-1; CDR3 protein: CASSPRGGTEAFF; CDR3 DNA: TGTGCCAGCAGCCCCCGGGGAGGGACTGAAGCTTTCTTT
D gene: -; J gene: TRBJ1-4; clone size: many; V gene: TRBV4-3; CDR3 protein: CASSQGYWLFF; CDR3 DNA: TGCGCCAGCAGCCAGGGATATTGGCTGTTTTTT
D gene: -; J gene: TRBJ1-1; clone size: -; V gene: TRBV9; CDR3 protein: CASSPERGGAFF; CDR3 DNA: TGTGCCAGCAGCCCAGAGAGGGGCGGAGCTTTCTTT
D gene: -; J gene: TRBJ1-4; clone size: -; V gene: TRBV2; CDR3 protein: CATKRGRDKPKRFF; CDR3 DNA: TGTGCCACCAAACGGGGACGGGACAAGCCAAAACGGTTTTTT
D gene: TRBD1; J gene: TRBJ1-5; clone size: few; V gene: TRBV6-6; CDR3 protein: CASSYSGTGGASGNQPQHF; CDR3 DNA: TGTGCCAGCAGTTACTCAGGGACAGGGGGCGCTAGTGGCAATCAGCCCCAGCATTTT
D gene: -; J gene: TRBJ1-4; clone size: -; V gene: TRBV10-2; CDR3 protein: CASSESEATNEKLFF; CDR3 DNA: TGCGCCAGCAGTGAGTCAGAGGCAACTAATGAAAAACTGTTTTTT
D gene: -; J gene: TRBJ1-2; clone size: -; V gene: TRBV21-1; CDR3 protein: CASSKGGGYTF; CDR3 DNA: TGTGCCAGCAGCAAGGGGGGAGGCTACACCTTC
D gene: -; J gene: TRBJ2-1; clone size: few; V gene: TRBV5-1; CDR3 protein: CASSSISLVNEQFF; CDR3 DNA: TGCGCCAGCAGCTCAATTTCCTTGGTCAATGAGCAGTTCTTC
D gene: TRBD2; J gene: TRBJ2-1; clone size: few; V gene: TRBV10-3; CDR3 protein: CAISDSGRAVEQFF; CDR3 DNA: TGTGCCATCAGTGACAGCGGGAGGGCCGTTGAGCAGTTCTTC
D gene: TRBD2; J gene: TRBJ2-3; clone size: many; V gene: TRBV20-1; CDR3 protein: CSAPGLTWDTQYF; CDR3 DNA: TGCAGTGCTCCGGGACTAACCTGGGATACGCAGTATTTT
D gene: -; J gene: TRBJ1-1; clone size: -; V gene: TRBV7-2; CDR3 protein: CASRTQEAGTEAFF; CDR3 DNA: TGTGCCAGCAGAACCCAGGAAGCCGGCACTGAAGCTTTCTTT
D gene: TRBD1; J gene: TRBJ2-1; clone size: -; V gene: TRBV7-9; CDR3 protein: CASSLVGQREFF; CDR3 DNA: TGTGCCAGCAGCTTAGTGGGACAGAGGGAGTTCTTC
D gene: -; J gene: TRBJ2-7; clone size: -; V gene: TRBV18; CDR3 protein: CASWSTEAYEQYF; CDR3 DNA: TGTGCCAGCTGGAGTACAGAAGCCTACGAGCAGTACTTC
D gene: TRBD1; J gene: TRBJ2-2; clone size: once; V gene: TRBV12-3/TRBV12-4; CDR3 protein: CASSPTPGQGNGELFF; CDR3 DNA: TGTGCCAGCAGTCCCACCCCGGGACAGGGCAACGGGGAGCTGTTTTTT
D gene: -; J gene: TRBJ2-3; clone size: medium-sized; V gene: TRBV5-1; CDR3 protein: CASSFRGLLTDTQYF; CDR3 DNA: TGCGCCAGCAGCTTCCGTGGACTCCTCACAGATACGCAGTATTTT
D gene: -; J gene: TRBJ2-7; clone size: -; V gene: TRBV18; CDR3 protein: CASSPQSRSSYEQYF; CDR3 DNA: TGTGCCAGCTCACCCCAGTCTAGGAGCTCCTACGAGCAGTACTTC